This section outlines one T cell receptor (beta chain) sequence together with its context. This entry belongs to a study of blood T cell repertoires in COVID-19. About the study: Both acute and convalescent COVID-19 samples were obtained from the United States, Italy and Spain. Sample material is recorded as cDNA or gDNA derived from T cells, B-cell-depleted T cells, or PBMCs.

Original data processing: Amplified reference gene primers provided the basis for estimating nucleated cell counts. Measured with immunoSEQ multiplex PCR; TCRdb has only the in-frame clones, and not every one. V and J calls and clone size follow that table, whereas D and trimming were derived from the DNA. The table includes about 220,000 clones, roughly 85% detected once. V lost 4 bases to trimming and J lost 1 base, with 7 bases between them. This CDR3 region has 13 residues. CDR1 and CDR2 from the germline V gene are SGHTA and FQGNSA. Enrolled through a virtual design, the participants were between roughly 18 and 100 years of age and came from 24 US areas.

Sequencing was performed on PBMCs or T cells enriched from blood (not recorded which). This sequence was found in a middle-aged woman with acute COVID-19. The chain has TRBV7-2 and TRBJ1-1; D perhaps matches TRBD1 (6 bases). CDR3 sequence (DNA): TGTGCCAGCAGCTGGGGACAGAACACTGAAGCTTTCTTT. Residues: CASSWGQNTEAFF.